What follows are 10 T cell receptor beta chains derived from one specimen sequenced in a study of PD-1 blockade in classical Hodgkin lymphoma. As to time point: cycle 4 day 1 (C4D1), after around six weeks of nivolumab. Every patient had relapsed following autologous stem cell transplantation, and cohorts differed in brentuximab vedotin exposure. Using immunoSEQ multiplex PCR, the repertoire was profiled, and TCRdb retains in-frame clones only, with some absent. The sample lists fewer than 9,000 clones, 75% to 85% occurring once. The sample was peripheral blood mononuclear cells (PBMCs), taken before the fourth cycle of nivolumab. The origin of the receptors is a human donor with classical Hodgkin lymphoma.

This clone occurred a few times. This sequence joins TRBV5-6 and TRBJ1-1; D remains ambiguous. The CDR3 is 12 amino acids. With 2 bases removed from V and 7 bases from J, the gap between germline ends came to 9 bases. Germline CDR1 is SGHDT and CDR2 is YYEEEE. CDR3 nucleotide sequence: TGTGCCAGCAGCTTTAGAAGAATTGAAGCTTTCTTT. It codes for CASSFRRIEAFF.

V is TRBV7-9 and J is TRBJ1-5, with D unclear. Trimming left V 0 bases short and J 3 bases short, with 6 bases between. CDR1 is SEHNR, CDR2 FQNEAQ, per germline (reference sequence). The CDR3 runs to 14 residues. This CDR3 is CASSLAGFNQPQHF. The CDR3 DNA follows: TGTGCCAGCAGCTTAGCAGGTTTCAATCAGCCCCAGCATTTT. Full variable domain (remainder filled in from reference TRBV7-9 and TRBJ1-5): DTGVSQNPRHKITKRGQNVTFRCDPISEHNRLYWYRQTLGQGPEFLTYFQNEAQLEKSRLLSDRFSAERPKGSFSTLEIQRTEQGDSAMYLCASSLAGFNQPQHFGDGTRLSIL.

This rearrangement joins TRBV6-6 to TRBJ1-2; the match to TRBD1 covers 9 bases. Per germline, CDR1 MNHNY and CDR2 SVGAGI (reference sequence). V was clipped by 3 bases and J by 6 bases; unmatched bases: 5. CDR3 length equals 14 residues. The CDR3 DNA is TGTGCCAGCAGTTATACAGGACAGGGGAATGGCTACACCTTC. Amino acids: CASSYTGQGNGYTF.

The gene calls are TRBV6-1 and TRBJ1-6, with D tentatively TRBD1 (5 bases). The ends were cut back, 4 bases at V and 7 bases at J, with 11 bases in the middle. Germline values: CDR1 MNHNS, CDR2 SASEGT. The CDR3 has 14 amino acids. The CDR3 loop is CASSGDSANSPLHF. CDR3 DNA: TGTGCCAGCAGTGGAGACAGTGCGAATTCACCCCTCCACTTT.

This chain links TRBV28 with TRBJ1-1; TRBD1 agrees at 7 bases. V trimming: 6 bases; J trimming: 5 bases; junction bases outside the gene matches: 18. This CDR3 comprises 17 residues. Per germline, CDR1 MDHEN and CDR2 SYDVKM. The CDR3 region is CASRGTGQEGQWTEAFF. As DNA, the CDR3 is TGTGCCAGCAGGGGAACTGGACAGGAAGGGCAGTGGACTGAAGCTTTCTTT. The variable domain in full, with the rest retrieved from reference TRBV28 and TRBJ1-1, is DVKVTQSSRYLVKRTGEKVFLECVQDMDHENMFWYRQDPGLGLRLIYFSYDVKMKEKGDIPEGYSVSREKKERFSLILESASTNQTSMYLCASRGTGQEGQWTEAFFGQGTRLTVV.

This chain connects TRBV5-5 to TRBJ2-2, with 8 bases aligning to TRBD2. CDR3 size: 16 residues. V lost 4 bases and J lost 6; bases outside the gene matches: 11. CDR1 and CDR2 from the germline V gene are SGHKS and YYEKEE (reference sequence). DNA of the CDR3: TGTGCCAGCAGCAGGCCCCTTGCGGGGGGCGCCGGGGAGCTGTTTTTT. Its translation is CASSRPLAGGAGELFF.

J is TRBJ1-1 and V is TRBV6-5, with no clear D. The length of the CDR3 is 14 residues. V dropped 6 bases and J dropped 5 bases, with 16 bases sitting between them. CDR1 is MNHEY, CDR2 SVGAGI, per germline. CDR3 DNA sequence: TGTGCCAGCAGAGGACGCTACTCGGGGACTGAAGCTTTCTTT. Encoded protein: CASRGRYSGTEAFF.

The CDR3 sequence is CASRAGLAGGPYNEQFF. CDR3 coding DNA: TGTGCCAGCAGGGCGGGACTAGCGGGAGGGCCGTACAATGAGCAGTTCTTC. The chain is built from TRBV27 and TRBJ2-1; 16 nucleotides agree with TRBD2. The CDR3 is 17 residues long. The junction had 6 bases not matched to a gene; V was cut back by 6 bases and J by 4 bases. Germline V lookup: CDR1 MNHEY, CDR2 SMNVEV (reference sequence).

The chain has TRBV4-1 and TRBJ2-7, with 9 bases matching TRBD2. The CDR3 covers 15 residues. Germline lookup yields CDR1 MGHRA and CDR2 YSYEKL. Losses at the gene ends were 4 bases for V and 2 bases for J; bases not matched to a gene: 6. The CDR3 loop is CASSLESGRTYEQYF. DNA of the CDR3: TGCGCCAGCAGCCTGGAGAGCGGGAGGACCTACGAGCAGTACTTC.

The table lists this clone with a few counts. The chain links TRBV7-2 to TRBJ2-1; D is perhaps TRBD2 (5 bases). The germline V and J ends were trimmed by 1 base and 6 bases, with 7 bases remaining between them. Germline V gene data show CDR1 as SGHTA and CDR2 as FQGNSA. CDR3 length equals 13 residues. CDR3 in amino acids: CASSLGSGNEQFF. DNA for the CDR3: TGTGCCAGCAGCTTAGGGAGCGGCAATGAGCAGTTCTTC.